This TCR beta chain was recorded in a study of Ad26.COV2.S vaccination and SARS-CoV-2 variants. On the study more broadly: Donor participated within the Ad26.COV2.S arm of the COV1001 trial. Study results and limitations: It was reported that spike-specific CD8+ and CD4+ T cell responses were substantially broad after vaccination.

The CDR3 runs to 17 residues. Germline loops: CDR1 MDHEN, CDR2 SYDVKM. V lost 4 bases, J lost 3 bases, and 11 bases stayed unmatched. Repertoires were generated with immunoSEQ multiplex PCR, while TCRdb's copy carries only in-frame clones and drops some. The data show about 350,000 clones, with 70% to 90% seen just once and around a tenth held by the top ten. A word on this clone: The antigen remains unidentified.

As to treatment: about 20 received Ad26.COV2.S at low or high dose, single or two shots; about 5 received placebo; per-sample allocation not given. Each sample was drawn 63 days after the first injection (of vaccine or placebo). The study used a vaccine consisting of an Ad26 vector that expressed Wuhan-strain SARS-CoV-2 spike. The sequence was collected from a person between 18 and 60 years old who received the Ad26.COV2.S COVID-19 vaccine or a placebo. This chain uses TRBV28 with TRBJ2-7; 11 positions match TRBD2. The specimen was peripheral blood, collected in a trial of Ad26.COV2.S vaccine versus placebo. The CDR3 loop reads CASSSPILAGDLYEQYF. The CDR3 DNA follows: TGTGCCAGCAGTTCACCCATACTAGCGGGAGATCTCTACGAGCAGTACTTC.